These 25 T cell receptor beta chains originate from one sample sequenced in a study of identical twins' blood T cells. TCRdb fed the 5' RACE reads into MiXCR, producing one record per CDR3 protein. The table records 300,000 to 400,000 distinct CDR3 sequences, under 30% of them present only once. Sequencing was done on a sample of PBMCs. The receptors here all came from a woman aged 18-55 years in good health.

The V gene is TRBV9, the J gene TRBJ2-1; 9 positions match TRBD2. The CDR3 length is 15 residues. The junction had 11 bases not matched to a gene; V was cut back by 4 bases and J by 9 bases. Germline CDR1 SGDLS, CDR2 YYNGEE. CDR3 amino acids: CASSIGTSSVPEQFF. DNA of the CDR3: TGTGCCAGCAGCATCGGGACTAGCTCCGTGCCTGAGCAGTTCTTC. The full variable domain, with the rest looked up from reference TRBV9 and TRBJ2-1, is DSGVTQTPKHLITATGQRVTLRCSPRSGDLSVYWYQQSLDQGLQFLIQYYNGEERAKGNILERFSAQQFPDLHSELNLSSLELGDSALYFCASSIGTSSVPEQFFGPGTRLTVL.

On this clonotype: A much larger clone lies a single base off, so this may be a read error. This rearrangement joins TRBV2 to TRBJ1-2; D gene ambiguous. CDR1 is SNHLY and CDR2 is FYNNEI in the germline V gene. The CDR3 length is 12 residues. Trimming took off 7 bases at V and 2 bases at J, with 8 bases between the two ends. CDR3 residues: CASNPGNYGYTF. CDR3 nucleotide sequence: TGTGCCAGCAACCCTGGGAACTATGGCTACACCTTC. Together with reference TRBV2 and TRBJ1-2, the CDR3 gives the full variable domain: EPEVTQTPSHQVTQMGQEVILRCVPISNHLYFYWYRQILGQKVEFLVSFYNNEISEKSEIFDDQFSVERPDGSNFTLKIRSTKLEDSAMYFCASNPGNYGYTFGSGTRLTVV.

The V call is TRBV4-2, the J call TRBJ2-2; D unclear. This CDR3 is 11 amino acids long. V shed 2 bases and J shed 7 bases, with 2 bases lying between them. Germline V gene sequence: CDR1 LGHNA, CDR2 YNFKEQ. CDR3 DNA sequence: TGTGCCAGCAGCCAACTCGGGGAGCTGTTTTTT. Its protein product is CASSQLGELFF.

The rearrangement uses TRBV27 and TRBJ1-5; TRBD1 might be the D (6 bases). Trimming left V 5 bases short and J 15 bases short, with 23 bases between. Per germline, CDR1 MNHEY and CDR2 SMNVEV (reference sequence). CDR3 length equals 14 residues. In DNA, the CDR3 is TGTGCCAGCAGTATAAGGGGGGGAGATGACCCGAGGCATTTT. Its protein is CASSIRGGDDPRHF.

The chain has TRBV6-5 and TRBJ1-1, with D possibly being TRBD1 (6 bases). Trimming shortened V by 2 bases and J by 5 bases, and 9 bases separated the two germline ends. CDR3 length equals 13 residues. The germline CDR1 and CDR2 sequences are MNHEY and SVGAGI. Here the CDR3 DNA reads TGTGCCAGCAGTTACCCAGGGGCGACTGAAGCTTTCTTT. Protein: CASSYPGATEAFF.

This chain uses TRBV12-3 or TRBV12-4 with TRBJ1-2; D is ambiguous. This CDR3 is built from 13 residues. The V gene lost 0 bases and the J gene lost 3 bases, with 5 bases spanning the gap. The CDR3 sequence: CASSLAQHYGYTF. The CDR3 DNA is TGTGCCAGCAGTTTAGCACAGCACTATGGCTACACCTTC.

The genes are TRBV5-1 and TRBJ1-3, with D maybe TRBD1 (6 bases). V dropped 0 bases and J dropped 5 bases, with 9 bases sitting between them. In germline, CDR1 is SGHRS, CDR2 YFSETQ. The CDR3 has 14 amino acids. Here the CDR3 reads CASSLEGGRNTIYF. The DNA of the CDR3 is TGCGCCAGCAGCTTGGAAGGGGGGAGAAACACCATATATTTT.

A few counts support this clonotype. The chain uses TRBV20-1 and TRBJ2-3; 8 nucleotides match TRBD1. Trimming at V came to 0 bases and at J to 4 bases, leaving 6 bases not matched to a gene. The germline V gene encodes CDR1 DFQATT and CDR2 SNEGSKA (reference sequence). This CDR3 comprises 15 residues. As DNA, the CDR3 is TGCAGTGCTAGAGACGGGACAGGAGGGGCAGATACGCAGTATTTT. Amino acid sequence: CSARDGTGGADTQYF.

The chain employs TRBV6-5 and TRBJ2-2, with D tentatively TRBD2 (7 bases). Germline V gene lookup returns CDR1 MNHEY and CDR2 SVGAGI. The CDR3 length is 15 residues. V was pared by 7 bases and J by 4 bases, with 16 bases between. The CDR3 protein is CASIRGGAGTGELFF. The CDR3 nucleotides read TGTGCCAGCATACGAGGGGGGGCAGGCACCGGGGAGCTGTTTTTT.

Concerning this clonotype: Being one base from a much bigger clone, this may be a read error. The chain combines TRBV2 with TRBJ1-5; unclear D gene. Germline lookup yields CDR1 SNHLY and CDR2 FYNNEI. Between the trimmed V and J ends, which lost 2 bases and 2 bases, there was a span of 4 bases. CDR3 length equals 13 residues. Here the CDR3 reads CASSEQGNQPQHF. As DNA, the CDR3 is TGTGCCAGCAGTGAACAGGGCAATCAGCCCCAGCATTTT.

This clonotype has at least ten counts. This sequence joins TRBV7-9 and TRBJ1-4; TRBD1 might be the D (5 bases). The V gene's germline CDR1 is SEHNR and CDR2 FQNEAQ (reference sequence). V lost 5 bases and J 4 bases, leaving 14 bases between the germline ends. CDR3 length: 15 residues. CDR3 nucleotides: TGTGCCAGCAGCCCCAGAGCAGGGCTTAATGAAAAACTGTTTTTT. It is translated as CASSPRAGLNEKLFF.

Sample share makes this clonotype medium-sized. This chain joins TRBV20-1 and TRBJ2-5; 14 nucleotides align to TRBD2. CDR1 is DFQATT and CDR2 is SNEGSKA in the germline V gene (reference sequence). This CDR3 is built from 16 residues. The V gene end was trimmed by 1 base and the J gene end by 4 bases; junction bases not matched to a gene: 5. The CDR3 bases are TGCAGTGCTAGAGTGGGACTAGCGGGGGATACAGAGACCCAGTACTTC. Translating it yields CSARVGLAGDTETQYF.

This clonotype was counted many times. The chain employs TRBV2 and TRBJ1-6; D is unclear. Trimming removed 6 bases at V and 13 bases at J, with 16 bases between. The CDR3 sequence is 13 residues long. Looked up from germline, CDR1 is SNHLY and CDR2 is FYNNEI. Written as DNA, the CDR3 is TGTGCCAGCAGAAGCATTGCGCGAGGGCCCCTCCACTTT. It yields the protein CASRSIARGPLHF.

This clonotype was picked up a small number of times. The gene calls are TRBV6-1 and TRBJ1-1; D call uncertain. Germline CDR1 is MNHNS and CDR2 is SASEGT. Trimming pared 7 bases from V and 3 bases from J, leaving 12 bases between. CDR3 length equals 13 residues. The CDR3 reads CASIFGGYTEAFF. As DNA, the CDR3 is TGTGCCAGCATCTTCGGCGGCTACACTGAAGCTTTCTTT.

In DNA form, the CDR3 reads TGTGCCAGCGGTGACAGGGGCTACGAGCAGTACTTC. It specifies CASGDRGYEQYF. This rearrangement joins TRBV9 to TRBJ2-7, with 8 bases lining up with TRBD1. CDR3 length: 12 amino acids. The V and J ends lost 7 bases and 3 bases, in that order; junction bases with no gene match: 3. CDR1 and CDR2 from the germline V gene are SGDLS and YYNGEE.

The chain uses TRBV5-6 and TRBJ1-2; D is undetermined. With 5 bases removed from V and 5 bases from J, the gap between germline ends came to 16 bases. Germline CDR1 reads SGHDT; CDR2 reads YYEEEE. CDR3 length: 14 residues. The CDR3 DNA is TGTGCCAGCAGTCCTATGGGGAACCTTTATGGCTACACCTTC. Its protein product is CASSPMGNLYGYTF.

This clonotype was seen ten or more times. J is TRBJ1-1 and V is TRBV29-1; tentative D call: TRBD1 (6 bases). CDR1 and CDR2 from the germline V gene are SQVTM and ANQGSEA. This CDR3 has 11 residues. The germline V and J ends were trimmed by 7 bases and 5 bases, with 11 bases remaining between them. CDR3 protein: CSGDTRTEAFF. The CDR3 nucleotides read TGCAGCGGGGACACGAGGACTGAAGCTTTCTTT.

This clonotype was seen only a few times. The J gene is TRBJ2-5, the V gene TRBV3-1; TRBD1 agrees at 8 bases. This CDR3 is 15 amino acids long. V lost 4 bases, J lost 3 bases, and 7 bases stayed unmatched. Germline V gene lookup returns CDR1 LGHDT and CDR2 YNNKEL (reference sequence). The CDR3 region is CASSRRDRLEETQYF. CDR3 nucleotides: TGTGCCAGCAGCCGCCGGGACAGGTTAGAAGAGACCCAGTACTTC.

V gene TRBV7-2 combines with J gene TRBJ1-3; D gene ambiguous. V shed 1 base and J shed 0 bases, with 7 bases lying between them. The CDR3 spans 15 residues. CDR1 is SGHTA and CDR2 is FQGNSA in the germline V gene. The CDR3 DNA sequence: TGTGCCAGCAGCTTAGTGTCCAGCTCTGGAAACACCATATATTTT. It is translated as CASSLVSSSGNTIYF. The whole variable domain, filled in from reference TRBV7-2 and TRBJ1-3, reads GAGVSQSPSNKVTEKGKDVELRCDPISGHTALYWYRQSLGQGLEFLIYFQGNSAPDKSGLPSDRFSAERTGGSVSTLTIQRTQQEDSAVYLCASSLVSSSGNTIYFGEGSWLTVV.

Concerning this clonotype: Sequence at one end of the junction differs from germline and may be a read error. The chain couples TRBV20-1 to TRBJ1-1; 7 bases align to TRBD1. Germline V CDR1 and CDR2: DFQATT, SNEGSKA (reference sequence). CDR3 size: 13 residues. The CDR3 DNA sequence: TGCAGTGCTAGTTGGCAGGGGGACACTGAAGCTTCCTTT. Translation: CSASWQGDTEASF.

The table lists this clonotype with a few counts. The chain carries TRBV29-1 and TRBJ2-7; TRBD1 matches 7 bases. CDR3 length equals 14 residues. The germline CDR1 and CDR2 sequences are SQVTM and ANQGSEA. With 0 bases clipped from V and 4 bases from J, the junction kept 6 bases outside the gene matches. Written as DNA, the CDR3 is TGCAGCGTTGAAGAGGGGGACAGAAAATACGAGCAGTACTTC. It specifies CSVEEGDRKYEQYF.

This CDR3 is CASSLQDRDYEQYF. In DNA form, the CDR3 reads TGTGCCAGCAGCCTCCAAGACAGGGACTACGAGCAGTACTTC. The chain employs TRBV3-1 and TRBJ2-7; TRBD1 matches 7 bases. V dropped 4 bases and J dropped 3; count of bases not matched to a gene: 6. Germline V gives CDR1 LGHDT, CDR2 YNNKEL (reference sequence). The CDR3 is made up of 14 amino acids.

The genes are TRBV9 and TRBJ2-1, with a possible D match to TRBD1 (5 bases). V shed 2 bases and J shed 2 bases, with 5 bases lying between them. The CDR3 loop spans 13 amino acids. Looked up from germline, CDR1 is SGDLS and CDR2 is YYNGEE. CDR3 region: CASSVDTYNEQFF. CDR3 bases: TGTGCCAGCAGCGTGGACACCTACAATGAGCAGTTCTTC.

The chain has TRBV15 and TRBJ2-1; D gene unclear. This CDR3 region has 14 residues. Between the trimmed V and J ends, which lost 5 bases and 5 bases, there was a span of 13 bases. Germline V lookup: CDR1 LNHNV, CDR2 YYDKDF (reference sequence). The CDR3 spells CATSSSVNDNEQFF. CDR3 in DNA: TGTGCCACCAGCTCCTCAGTAAACGACAATGAGCAGTTCTTC.

The chain carries TRBV9 and TRBJ2-3; possible D gene TRBD2, 5 bases. Germline V gene data show CDR1 as SGDLS and CDR2 as YYNGEE. V lost 1 base and J lost 8, with 8 bases in between. The CDR3 runs 12 residues. CDR3 region: CASSVYAGTQYF. The CDR3 coding sequence is TGTGCCAGCAGCGTATACGCGGGTACGCAGTATTTT.